A selection of T cell receptor beta chains follows, all from one sample in a study of T cell repertoires in cytomegalovirus infection. TCRdb itself ran the reads through MiXCR, one entry per CDR3 protein. The sample includes some 900,000 distinct CDR3 sequences, 32% of them seen just once. Antigens of these TCRs are unknown. The source was cultured CD8+ T cells from PBMCs, collected from culture after CMV antigen stimulation. These receptor sequences come from a human donor in good health (CMV status not recorded). Some clones in this sample may be carry-over from other donors' samples. Both conserved end residues are trimmed from each CDR3. The order of the fields is J gene, V gene, CDR3 protein.

j_call: TRBJ2-2; v_call: TRBV6-1; cdr3_aa: ASRSGTGELF
j_call: TRBJ2-2; v_call: TRBV27; cdr3_aa: ASSNGVPRPGELF
j_call: TRBJ2-3; v_call: TRBV29-1; cdr3_aa: SVEDPTTGLVTDTQY
j_call: TRBJ1-1; v_call: TRBV3-1; cdr3_aa: ASSQLVAVGTGTEAF
j_call: TRBJ1-1; v_call: TRBV6-1; cdr3_aa: ASRTPVDRVSRDTEAF
j_call: TRBJ2-6; v_call: TRBV7-9; cdr3_aa: ASSLGGQGAYGANVLT
j_call: TRBJ1-5; v_call: TRBV27; cdr3_aa: ASSSRTGADNQPQH
j_call: TRBJ2-2; v_call: TRBV4-1; cdr3_aa: ASSQASGSTGELF
j_call: TRBJ2-7; v_call: TRBV5-6; cdr3_aa: ASSPRGHYEQY
j_call: TRBJ2-5; v_call: TRBV5-6; cdr3_aa: ASSTEGQRRQETQY
j_call: TRBJ2-7; v_call: TRBV7-2; cdr3_aa: ASSHNSYEQY
j_call: TRBJ2-3; v_call: TRBV5-1; cdr3_aa: ASSLEGLARNTQY
j_call: TRBJ1-5; v_call: TRBV19; cdr3_aa: ASSIDPDINQPQH
j_call: TRBJ1-2; v_call: TRBV6-2/TRBV6-3; cdr3_aa: ASKRTGAYPSYGYT
j_call: TRBJ1-2; v_call: TRBV9; cdr3_aa: ASSVSGAGYT
j_call: TRBJ1-1; v_call: TRBV11-2; cdr3_aa: ASSLDSVRAF
j_call: TRBJ1-5; v_call: TRBV2; cdr3_aa: ASSEGLQPQH
j_call: TRBJ2-1; v_call: TRBV27; cdr3_aa: ASSYDSGILNEQF
j_call: TRBJ2-3; v_call: TRBV24-1; cdr3_aa: ATSDWGSEAGDESTDTQY
j_call: TRBJ2-6; v_call: TRBV27; cdr3_aa: ASSNRVHQSGANVLT
j_call: TRBJ1-3; v_call: TRBV7-6; cdr3_aa: ASSPRQSGSGNTIY
j_call: TRBJ2-7; v_call: TRBV3-1; cdr3_aa: ASSQAGEPIGEQY
j_call: TRBJ2-3; v_call: TRBV29-1; cdr3_aa: SVEMSTDTQY
j_call: TRBJ1-2; v_call: TRBV29-1; cdr3_aa: SVRPADYYGYT
j_call: TRBJ1-2; v_call: TRBV28; cdr3_aa: ASSFGSSYGYT
j_call: TRBJ2-1; v_call: TRBV20-1; cdr3_aa: SAREWFNEQF
j_call: TRBJ2-3; v_call: TRBV5-5; cdr3_aa: ASISRDSGDTQY
j_call: TRBJ2-3; v_call: TRBV7-6; cdr3_aa: ASGSGVGDTQY
j_call: TRBJ1-5; v_call: TRBV27; cdr3_aa: ASSLDSLGNQPQH
j_call: TRBJ1-2; v_call: TRBV12-3/TRBV12-4; cdr3_aa: ASSQAGGYT
j_call: TRBJ2-1; v_call: TRBV5-5; cdr3_aa: ASSFRGLADKEQF
j_call: TRBJ2-2; v_call: TRBV19; cdr3_aa: ASSPDTGDTGELF
j_call: TRBJ1-2; v_call: TRBV9; cdr3_aa: ASQSWVGGNT
j_call: TRBJ2-3; v_call: TRBV7-9; cdr3_aa: ASSTTTRVPDTQY
j_call: TRBJ1-3; v_call: TRBV19; cdr3_aa: ASTMEGNTIY
j_call: TRBJ1-4; v_call: TRBV20-1; cdr3_aa: SAIGMDRGREKLF
j_call: TRBJ2-1; v_call: TRBV27; cdr3_aa: ASRLGAGYNEQF
j_call: TRBJ2-2; v_call: TRBV7-2; cdr3_aa: ASSLGGAGTGELF
j_call: TRBJ1-5; v_call: TRBV6-5; cdr3_aa: ASSSGTSGQPQH
j_call: TRBJ2-5; v_call: TRBV13; cdr3_aa: ASSLIPTPQETQY
j_call: TRBJ2-2; v_call: TRBV11-3; cdr3_aa: ASSFGGTYNTGELF
j_call: TRBJ2-2; v_call: TRBV6-2/TRBV6-3; cdr3_aa: ASSPPVSGNTGELF
j_call: TRBJ2-7; v_call: TRBV19; cdr3_aa: ASSLWDRTHEQY
j_call: TRBJ2-7; v_call: TRBV6-5; cdr3_aa: ASSYEAGGYEQY
j_call: TRBJ2-2; v_call: TRBV7-6; cdr3_aa: ASSLNKPGELF
j_call: TRBJ2-1; v_call: TRBV23-1; cdr3_aa: ASRNLGLSLSYNEQF
j_call: TRBJ1-3; v_call: TRBV11-3; cdr3_aa: ASSDRRRSGNTIY
j_call: TRBJ1-5; v_call: TRBV7-2; cdr3_aa: ASSSPGAPLRNQPQH
j_call: TRBJ1-2; v_call: TRBV7-9; cdr3_aa: ASSLGSRGRVSGYT
j_call: TRBJ2-1; v_call: TRBV14; cdr3_aa: ASSQPRDSPFSSSYNEQF
j_call: TRBJ1-2; v_call: TRBV4-1; cdr3_aa: ASSPNGHEEAYGYT
j_call: TRBJ1-1; v_call: TRBV7-6; cdr3_aa: ASSLAPGGHAMNTEAF
j_call: TRBJ1-2; v_call: TRBV20-1; cdr3_aa: SANWELYGYT